This TCR beta chain comes out of a study of neurological immune-mediated disorders. In TCRdb, the 5' RACE reads were re-called with MiXCR into one record per CDR3 protein. The sample has 25,000 to 35,000 distinct CDR3 sequences; around 12% are singletons. The study built unsorted libraries from 2 million PBMCs kept at -80 C. This clonotype was seen at least ten times. CDR3 length: 15 amino acids. Germline trimming cut 1 base from V and 4 bases from J; bases unmatched to any gene: 7. Per germline, CDR1 LNHNV and CDR2 YYDKDF (reference sequence). The specimen was PBMCs. This TCR derives from a man between 60 and 75 years old in good health. The chain uses TRBV15 and TRBJ2-7; 7 bases agree with TRBD2. Here the CDR3 reads CATSRVAGASYEQYF. The CDR3, as DNA: TGTGCCACCAGCAGAGTGGCGGGAGCTTCGTACGAGCAGTACTTC. Using reference TRBV15 and TRBJ2-7 for the parts outside the CDR3, the full variable domain is DAMVIQNPRYQVTQFGKPVTLSCSQTLNHNVMYWYQQKSSQAPKLLFHYYDKDFNNEADTPDNFQSRRPNTSFCFLDIRSPGLGDTAMYLCATSRVAGASYEQYFGPGTRLTVT.